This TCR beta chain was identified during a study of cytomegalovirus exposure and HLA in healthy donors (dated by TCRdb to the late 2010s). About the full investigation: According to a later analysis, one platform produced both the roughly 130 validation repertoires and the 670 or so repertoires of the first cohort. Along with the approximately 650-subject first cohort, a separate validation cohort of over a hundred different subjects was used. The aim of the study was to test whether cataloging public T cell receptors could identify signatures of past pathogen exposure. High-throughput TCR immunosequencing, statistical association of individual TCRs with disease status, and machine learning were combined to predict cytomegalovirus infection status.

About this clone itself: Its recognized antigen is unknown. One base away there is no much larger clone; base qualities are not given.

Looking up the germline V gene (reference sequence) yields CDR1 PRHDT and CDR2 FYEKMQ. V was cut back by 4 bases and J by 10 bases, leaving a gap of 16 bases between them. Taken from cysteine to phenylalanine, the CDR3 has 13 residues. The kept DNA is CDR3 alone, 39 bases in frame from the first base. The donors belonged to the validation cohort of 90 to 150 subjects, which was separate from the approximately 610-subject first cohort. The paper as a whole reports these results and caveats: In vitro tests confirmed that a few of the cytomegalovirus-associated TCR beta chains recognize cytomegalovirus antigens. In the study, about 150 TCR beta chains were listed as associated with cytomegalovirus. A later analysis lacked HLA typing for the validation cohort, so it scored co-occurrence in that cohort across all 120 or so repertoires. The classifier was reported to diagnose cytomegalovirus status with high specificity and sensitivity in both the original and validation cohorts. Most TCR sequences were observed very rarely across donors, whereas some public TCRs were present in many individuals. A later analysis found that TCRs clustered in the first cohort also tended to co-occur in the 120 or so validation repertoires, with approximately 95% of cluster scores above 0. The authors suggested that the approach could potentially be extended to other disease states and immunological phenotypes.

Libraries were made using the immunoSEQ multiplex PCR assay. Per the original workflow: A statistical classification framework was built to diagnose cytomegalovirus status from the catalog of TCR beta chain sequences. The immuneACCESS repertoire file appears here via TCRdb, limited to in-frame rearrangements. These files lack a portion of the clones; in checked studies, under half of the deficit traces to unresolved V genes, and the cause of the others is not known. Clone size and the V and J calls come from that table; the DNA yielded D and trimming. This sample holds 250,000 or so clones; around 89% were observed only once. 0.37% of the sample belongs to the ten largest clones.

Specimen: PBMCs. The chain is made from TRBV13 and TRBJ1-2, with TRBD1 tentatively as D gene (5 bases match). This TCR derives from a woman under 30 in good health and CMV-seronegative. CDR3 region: CASSSPQVAVYTF. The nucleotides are TGTGCCAGCAGCTCCCCACAGGTTGCCGTCTACACCTTC.